This T cell receptor beta chain was recorded in a study of T cell responses to AZD1222 COVID-19 vaccine. Findings of the study overall: Vaccination with two AZD1222 doses was followed by a rise in Spike-specific TCR breadth and depth. The sample set comprised mostly white British donors with more females, and clonal diversity was possibly underestimated.

This CDR3 is built from 13 residues. V lost 4 bases, J lost 7 bases, and 10 bases stayed unmatched. CDR1 is SQVTM and CDR2 is ANQGSEA in the germline V gene. Produced via immunoSEQ multiplex PCR; TCRdb's table is partial and in-frame only. Of fewer than 150,000 clones listed, about 88% are singletons. Of note for this clone: What it recognizes is unknown.

Sequenced material: peripheral blood, taken 28 days after the second AZD1222 dose. The receptor comes from an adult who received the AZD1222 COVID-19 vaccine. V usage is TRBV29-1 and J usage is TRBJ2-7; 7 nucleotides align to TRBD1. The DNA of the CDR3 is TGCAGCGTTGCTACCGACAGGGTGGGGGAGCAGTACTTC. Translated: CSVATDRVGEQYF.